The rows below give T cell receptor beta chains drawn from one sample of a study of blood T cell repertoires in COVID-19. Measured with immunoSEQ multiplex PCR; TCRdb has only the in-frame clones, and not every one. Of over 200,000 clones in the sample, roughly 80% were seen once. The sequenced sample consisted of PBMCs or T cells enriched from blood (not recorded which). The receptor set was obtained from a man in his sixties who had recovered from COVID-19. Each CDR3 is given with its conserved first and last residue. The D gene is left open where the match is weak. Only some rows state a clone size, as once, few, many or a class for expanded clones.

size: NA
V: TRBV27
J: TRBJ2-5
D: TRBD2
DNA: TGTGCCAGCAGTTTCGGGACTAGCGGGATAGAGACCCAGTACTTC
CDR3: CASSFGTSGIETQYF

size: NA
V: TRBV15
J: TRBJ1-6
D: NA
DNA: TGTGCCACCAGCAGAGTTACTAGCTCGAATTCACCCCTCCACTTT
CDR3: CATSRVTSSNSPLHF

size: NA
V: TRBV5-1
J: TRBJ1-1
D: NA
DNA: TGCGCCAGCAGCTTGGAGGGGCAGGGCCGCACTGAAGCTTTCTTT
CDR3: CASSLEGQGRTEAFF

size: NA
V: TRBV29-1
J: TRBJ2-1
D: TRBD1
DNA: TGCAGCGTTCCCGGACAGGGGGGGGATGAGCAGTTCTTC
CDR3: CSVPGQGGDEQFF

size: NA
V: TRBV7-9
J: TRBJ2-7
D: TRBD2
DNA: TGTGCCAGCAGCTTTAGCGGGGGGGCCGTCGAGCAGTACTTC
CDR3: CASSFSGGAVEQYF

size: few
V: TRBV7-9
J: TRBJ1-2
D: NA
DNA: TGTGCCAGCAGCTTCGGGGGAGGAGGAAACGGCTACACCTTC
CDR3: CASSFGGGGNGYTF

size: once
V: TRBV9
J: TRBJ2-7
D: TRBD1
DNA: TGTGCCAGCAGCGTGGGCGGGACAGGCGTCCACGAGCAGTACTTC
CDR3: CASSVGGTGVHEQYF

size: NA
V: TRBV6-5
J: TRBJ1-1
D: NA
DNA: TGTGCCAGCGCCGGTTGGGGGGTCGGGAACACTGAAGCTTTCTTT
CDR3: CASAGWGVGNTEAFF

size: NA
V: TRBV19
J: TRBJ1-6
D: NA
DNA: TGTGCCAGTAGTATCCGGGACTCCTATAATTCACCCCTCCACTTT
CDR3: CASSIRDSYNSPLHF

size: NA
V: TRBV3-1/TRBV3-2
J: TRBJ1-2
D: TRBD1
DNA: TGTGCCAGCAGCCAAGATCTTCTTAGGGGGCATGGCTATGGCTACACCTTC
CDR3: CASSQDLLRGHGYGYTF

size: NA
V: TRBV5-5
J: TRBJ1-1
D: NA
DNA: TGTGCCAGCAGCTCCTACCCCCACAGGAACACTGAAGCTTTCTTT
CDR3: CASSSYPHRNTEAFF

size: NA
V: TRBV15
J: TRBJ1-2
D: TRBD1
DNA: TGTGCCACCAGCAGAGATGCGAGTACGACAGGGGGCTATGGCTACACCTTC
CDR3: CATSRDASTTGGYGYTF

size: NA
V: TRBV3-1/TRBV3-2
J: TRBJ1-3
D: TRBD1
DNA: TGTGCCAGCAGCCAAGGGGTAAACAGGGGAAAGTCTGGAAACACCATATATTTT
CDR3: CASSQGVNRGKSGNTIYF

size: NA
V: TRBV19
J: TRBJ2-7
D: TRBD1
DNA: TGTGCCAGTAGTATAGACGGGGACAGCGCACCCTACGAGCAGTACTTC
CDR3: CASSIDGDSAPYEQYF

size: NA
V: TRBV19
J: TRBJ1-1
D: NA
DNA: TGTGCCAGTACACCGGGAGGCGGTAACACTGAAGCTTTCTTT
CDR3: CASTPGGGNTEAFF

size: NA
V: TRBV3-1/TRBV3-2
J: TRBJ1-6
D: TRBD1
DNA: TGTGCCAGCAGCCAAGTGGGACAGTCTTTCCCCCTCCACTTT
CDR3: CASSQVGQSFPLHF

size: NA
V: TRBV6-5
J: TRBJ1-2
D: NA
DNA: TGTGCCAGCAGTTACGGTGCAGGGCTTGGCGGCTACACCTTC
CDR3: CASSYGAGLGGYTF